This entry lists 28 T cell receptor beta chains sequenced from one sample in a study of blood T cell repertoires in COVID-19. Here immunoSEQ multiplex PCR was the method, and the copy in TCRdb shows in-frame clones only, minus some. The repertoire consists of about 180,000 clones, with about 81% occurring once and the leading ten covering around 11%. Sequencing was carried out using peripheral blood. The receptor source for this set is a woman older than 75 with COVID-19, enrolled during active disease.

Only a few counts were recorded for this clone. CDR3 in DNA: TGCAGCGTTGGTTGGACAAGAGAGCAGTTCTTC. It yields the protein CSVGWTREQFF. The V call is TRBV29-1, the J call TRBJ2-1; D is possibly TRBD1 (5 bases). The germline V gene encodes CDR1 SQVTM and CDR2 ANQGSEA. V was trimmed by 4 bases and J by 10 bases, leaving 11 bases between them. The CDR3 contains 11 residues.

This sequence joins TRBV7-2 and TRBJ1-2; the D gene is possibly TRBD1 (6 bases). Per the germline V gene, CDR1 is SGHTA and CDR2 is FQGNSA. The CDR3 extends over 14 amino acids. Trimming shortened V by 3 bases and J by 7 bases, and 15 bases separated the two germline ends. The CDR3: CASSLDRKGGGYTF. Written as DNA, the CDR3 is TGTGCCAGCAGCTTGGACAGAAAAGGGGGTGGCTACACCTTC.

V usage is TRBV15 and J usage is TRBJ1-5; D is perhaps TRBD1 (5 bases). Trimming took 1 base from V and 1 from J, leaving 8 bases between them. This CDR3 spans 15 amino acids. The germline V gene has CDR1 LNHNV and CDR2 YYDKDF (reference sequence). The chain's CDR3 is CATSRGGRSNQPQHF. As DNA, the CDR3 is TGTGCCACCAGCAGAGGGGGGAGGAGCAATCAGCCCCAGCATTTT.

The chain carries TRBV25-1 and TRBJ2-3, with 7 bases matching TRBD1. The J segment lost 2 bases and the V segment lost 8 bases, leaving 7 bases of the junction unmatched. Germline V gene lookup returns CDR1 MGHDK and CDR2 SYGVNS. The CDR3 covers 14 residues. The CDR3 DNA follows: TGTGCCAGCTCGGGACAGCAATTCACAGATACGCAGTATTTT. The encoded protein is CASSGQQFTDTQYF. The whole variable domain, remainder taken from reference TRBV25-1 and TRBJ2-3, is EADIYQTPRYLVIGTGKKITLECSQTMGHDKMYWYQQDPGMELHLIHYSYGVNSTEKGDLSSESTVSRIRTEHFPLTLESARPSHTSQYLCASSGQQFTDTQYFGPGTRLTVL.

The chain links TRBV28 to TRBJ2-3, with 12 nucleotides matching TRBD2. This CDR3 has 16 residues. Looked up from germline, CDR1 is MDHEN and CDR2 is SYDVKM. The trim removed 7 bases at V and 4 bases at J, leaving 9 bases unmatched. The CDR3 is CASNLETSGSSDTQYF. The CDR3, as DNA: TGTGCCAGCAACCTCGAGACTAGCGGGAGTTCAGATACGCAGTATTTT.

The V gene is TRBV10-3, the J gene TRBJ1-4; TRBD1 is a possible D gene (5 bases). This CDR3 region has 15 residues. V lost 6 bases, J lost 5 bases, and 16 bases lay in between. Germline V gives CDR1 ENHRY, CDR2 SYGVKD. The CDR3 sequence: CAISPGGGNNEKLFF. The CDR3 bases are TGTGCCATCAGCCCGGGCGGGGGAAACAATGAAAAACTGTTTTTT.

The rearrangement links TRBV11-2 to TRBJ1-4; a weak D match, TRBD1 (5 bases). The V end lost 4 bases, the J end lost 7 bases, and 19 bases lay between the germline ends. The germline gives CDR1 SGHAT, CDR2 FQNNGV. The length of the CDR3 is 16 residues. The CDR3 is CASSSPLEGASEKLFF. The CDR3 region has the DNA TGTGCCAGCAGCTCCCCCCTCGAAGGGGCCTCTGAAAAACTGTTTTTT. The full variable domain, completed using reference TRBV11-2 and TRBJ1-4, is EAGVAQSPRYKIIEKRQSVAFWCNPISGHATLYWYQQILGQGPKLLIQFQNNGVVDDSQLPKDRFSAERLKGVDSTLKIQPAKLEDSAVYLCASSSPLEGASEKLFFGSGTQLSVL.

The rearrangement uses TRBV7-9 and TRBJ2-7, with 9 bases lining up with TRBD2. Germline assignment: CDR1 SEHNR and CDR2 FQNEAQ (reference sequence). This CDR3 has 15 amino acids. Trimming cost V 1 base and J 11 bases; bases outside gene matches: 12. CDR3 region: CASSLVGSGGQLKYF. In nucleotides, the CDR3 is TGTGCCAGCAGCTTAGTTGGTAGCGGGGGCCAACTGAAGTACTTC.

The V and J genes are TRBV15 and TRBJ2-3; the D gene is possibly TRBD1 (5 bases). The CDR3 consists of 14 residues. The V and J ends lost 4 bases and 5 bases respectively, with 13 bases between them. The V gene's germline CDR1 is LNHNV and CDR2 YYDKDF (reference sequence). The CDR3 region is CATSTLIGEDTQYF. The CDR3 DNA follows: TGTGCCACCAGCACCCTAATAGGGGAAGATACGCAGTATTTT.

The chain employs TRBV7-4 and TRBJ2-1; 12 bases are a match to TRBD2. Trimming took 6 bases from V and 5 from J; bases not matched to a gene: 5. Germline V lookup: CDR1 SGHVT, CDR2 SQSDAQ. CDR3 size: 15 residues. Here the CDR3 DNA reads TGTGCCAGCAGTCCGCGGACTAGCGGGAACAATGAGCAGTTCTTC. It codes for CASSPRTSGNNEQFF.

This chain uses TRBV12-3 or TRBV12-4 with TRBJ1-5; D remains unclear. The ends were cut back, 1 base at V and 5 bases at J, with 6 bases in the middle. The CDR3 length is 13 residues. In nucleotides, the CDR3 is TGTGCCAGCAGTTTAGACAGCTATCAGCCCCAGCATTTT. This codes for CASSLDSYQPQHF.

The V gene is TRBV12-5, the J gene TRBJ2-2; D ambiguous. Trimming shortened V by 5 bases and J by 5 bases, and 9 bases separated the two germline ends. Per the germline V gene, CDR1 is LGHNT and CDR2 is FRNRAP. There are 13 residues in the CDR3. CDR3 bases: TGTGCTAGTGGTCCTAGTGGGACCGGGGAGCTGTTTTTT. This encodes CASGPSGTGELFF.

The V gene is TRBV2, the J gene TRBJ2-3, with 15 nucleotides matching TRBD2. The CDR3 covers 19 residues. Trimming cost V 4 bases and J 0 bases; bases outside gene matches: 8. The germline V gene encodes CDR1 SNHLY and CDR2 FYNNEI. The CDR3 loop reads CASSVPGTSGRRSTDTQYF. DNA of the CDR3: TGTGCCAGCAGTGTCCCTGGGACTAGCGGGAGGCGTAGCACAGATACGCAGTATTTT.

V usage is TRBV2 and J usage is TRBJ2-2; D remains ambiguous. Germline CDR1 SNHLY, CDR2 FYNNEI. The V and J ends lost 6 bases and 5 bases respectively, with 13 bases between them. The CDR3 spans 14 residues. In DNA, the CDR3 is TGTGCCAGCAGGGCGGTCAGTAATACCGGGGAGCTGTTTTTT. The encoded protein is CASRAVSNTGELFF.

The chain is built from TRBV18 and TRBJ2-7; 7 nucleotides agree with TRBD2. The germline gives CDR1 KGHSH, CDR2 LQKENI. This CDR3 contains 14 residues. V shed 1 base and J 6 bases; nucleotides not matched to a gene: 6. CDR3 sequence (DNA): TGTGCCAGCTCACCACGACTAGCTCATATCGAGCAGTACTTC. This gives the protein CASSPRLAHIEQYF.

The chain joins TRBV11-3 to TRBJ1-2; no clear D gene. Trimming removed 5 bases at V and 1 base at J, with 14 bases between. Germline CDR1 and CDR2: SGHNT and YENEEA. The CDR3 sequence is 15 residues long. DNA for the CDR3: TGTGCCAGCAGCACCCGACATAAACTTAACTATGGCTACACCTTC. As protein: CASSTRHKLNYGYTF.

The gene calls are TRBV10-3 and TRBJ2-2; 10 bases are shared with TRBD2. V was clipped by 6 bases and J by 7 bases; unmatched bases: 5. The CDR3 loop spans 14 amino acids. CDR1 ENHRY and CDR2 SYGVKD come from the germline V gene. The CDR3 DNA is TGTGCCATCAGCCAAGCGGGAGGGGACGGGGAGCTGTTTTTT. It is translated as CAISQAGGDGELFF.

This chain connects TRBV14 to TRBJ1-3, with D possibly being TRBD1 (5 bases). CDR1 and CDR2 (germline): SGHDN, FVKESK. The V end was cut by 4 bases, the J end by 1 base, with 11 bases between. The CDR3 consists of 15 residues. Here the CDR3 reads CASSRQGFSGNTIYF. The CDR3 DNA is TGTGCCAGCAGCCGTCAGGGCTTTTCTGGAAACACCATATATTTT. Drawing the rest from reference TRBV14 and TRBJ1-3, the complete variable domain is EAGVTQFPSHSVIEKGQTVTLRCDPISGHDNLYWYRRVMGKEIKFLLHFVKESKQDESGMPNNRFLAERTGGTYSTLKVQPAELEDSGVYFCASSRQGFSGNTIYFGEGSWLTVV.

DNA for the CDR3: TGTGCCAGCAGCCCAGACAGGGACTCATACTATGGCTACACCTTC. Protein sequence: CASSPDRDSYYGYTF. The chain carries TRBV11-3 and TRBJ1-2, with TRBD1 matching over 7 bases. This CDR3 has 15 amino acids. The ends lost 5 bases at V and 3 bases at J; junction bases unmatched: 9. Germline V lookup: CDR1 SGHNT, CDR2 YENEEA.

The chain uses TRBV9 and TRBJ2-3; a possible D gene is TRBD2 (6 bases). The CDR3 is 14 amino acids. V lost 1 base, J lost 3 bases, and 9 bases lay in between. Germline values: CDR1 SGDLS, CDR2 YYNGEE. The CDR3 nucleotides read TGTGCCAGCAGCGTACTGGGGGGTACAGATACGCAGTATTTT. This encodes CASSVLGGTDTQYF.

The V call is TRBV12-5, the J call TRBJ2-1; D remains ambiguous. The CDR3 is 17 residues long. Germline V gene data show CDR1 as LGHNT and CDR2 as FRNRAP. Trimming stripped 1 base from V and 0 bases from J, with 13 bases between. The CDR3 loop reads CASGLAPTSLSYNEQFF. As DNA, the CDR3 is TGTGCTAGTGGTTTGGCCCCGACATCCCTCTCCTACAATGAGCAGTTCTTC.

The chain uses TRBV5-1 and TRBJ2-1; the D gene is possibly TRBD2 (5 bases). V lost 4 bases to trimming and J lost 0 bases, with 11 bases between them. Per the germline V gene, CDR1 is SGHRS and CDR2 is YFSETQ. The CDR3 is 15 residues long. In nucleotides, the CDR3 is TGCGCCAGCAGCACCAGCGGATTCTCCTACAATGAGCAGTTCTTC. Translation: CASSTSGFSYNEQFF.

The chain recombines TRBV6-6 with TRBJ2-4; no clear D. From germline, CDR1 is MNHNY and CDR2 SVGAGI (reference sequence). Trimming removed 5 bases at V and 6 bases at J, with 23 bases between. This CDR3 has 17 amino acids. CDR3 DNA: TGTGCCAGCAGTCCCCCCCTTGGTAGCTTAGAGCGAAACATTCAGTACTTC. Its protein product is CASSPPLGSLERNIQYF.

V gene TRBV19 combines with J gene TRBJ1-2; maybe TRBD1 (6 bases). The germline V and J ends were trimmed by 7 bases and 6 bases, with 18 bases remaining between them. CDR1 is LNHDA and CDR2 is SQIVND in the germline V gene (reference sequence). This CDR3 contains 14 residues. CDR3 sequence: CASNIPGQSHGYTF. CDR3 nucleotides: TGTGCCAGTAACATCCCCGGACAGAGTCATGGCTACACCTTC.

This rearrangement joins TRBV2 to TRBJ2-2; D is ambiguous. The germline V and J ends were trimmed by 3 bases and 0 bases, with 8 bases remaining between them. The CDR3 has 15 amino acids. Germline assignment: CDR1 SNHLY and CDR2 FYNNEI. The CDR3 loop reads CASSDRGANTGELFF. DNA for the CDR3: TGTGCCAGCAGTGACCGTGGAGCGAACACCGGGGAGCTGTTTTTT.

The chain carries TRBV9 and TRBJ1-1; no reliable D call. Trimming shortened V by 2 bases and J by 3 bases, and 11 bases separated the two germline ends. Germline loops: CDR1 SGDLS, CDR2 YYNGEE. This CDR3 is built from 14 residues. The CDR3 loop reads CASSVEPRDTEAFF. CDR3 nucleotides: TGTGCCAGCAGCGTCGAACCACGGGACACTGAAGCTTTCTTT.

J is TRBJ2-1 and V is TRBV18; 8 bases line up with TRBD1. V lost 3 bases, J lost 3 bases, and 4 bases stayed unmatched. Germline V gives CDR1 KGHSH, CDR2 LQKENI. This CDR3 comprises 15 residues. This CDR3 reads CASSPGQGNYNEQFF. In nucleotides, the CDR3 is TGTGCCAGCTCACCCGGACAGGGAAACTACAATGAGCAGTTCTTC.

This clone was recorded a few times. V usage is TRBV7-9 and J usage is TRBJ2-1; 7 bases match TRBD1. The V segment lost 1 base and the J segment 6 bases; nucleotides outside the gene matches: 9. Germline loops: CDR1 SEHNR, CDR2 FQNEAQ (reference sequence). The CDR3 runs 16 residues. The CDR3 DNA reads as TGTGCCAGCAGCTTAGGAGGTGACAGGGTTTTCAATGAGCAGTTCTTC. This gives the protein CASSLGGDRVFNEQFF.